The 5 T cell receptor beta chains reported below all come from one sample, sequenced in a study of blood T cell repertoires in COVID-19 (TCRdb year 2020). Library generation was performed with the immunoSEQ multiplex PCR assay. Imported from immuneACCESS, the table was reduced by TCRdb to in-frame sequences with V and J called. These copies leave out some clones; in studies compared against another copy, an unresolved V gene accounts for under half, and the cause of the remainder is not known. The sample table lists some 250,000 clones, roughly 85% of them with a count of one. Around 1.8% of the sample is taken by the ten largest. The sample was PBMCs or T cells enriched from blood (not recorded which). The receptor source for this set is a woman aged 45-59 years who had recovered from COVID-19.

The J gene is TRBJ2-1, the V gene TRBV10-3; D not resolved. The CDR3 covers 13 residues. Germline CDR1 ENHRY, CDR2 SYGVKD. V was trimmed by 8 bases and J by 2 bases, leaving 10 bases between them. Here the CDR3 reads CAIRRDTYNEQFF. The CDR3 DNA reads TGTGCCATCCGACGAGACACCTACAATGAGCAGTTCTTC.

The chain recombines TRBV5-1 with TRBJ1-1, with no clear D. V was cut by 1 base and J by 0 bases, with 16 bases left in between. Germline V gene sequence: CDR1 SGHRS, CDR2 YFSETQ. The CDR3 loop spans 17 amino acids. CDR3 nucleotides: TGCGCCAGCAGCTTGATGTATGTGCCCGGGTTGAACACTGAAGCTTTCTTT. Protein sequence: CASSLMYVPGLNTEAFF.

The chain has TRBV29-1 and TRBJ2-2; the match to TRBD2 covers 12 bases. The CDR3 length is 16 residues. J lost 4 bases, V lost 5 bases, and 8 bases had no gene match. Germline CDR1 is SQVTM and CDR2 is ANQGSEA. The CDR3 here is CSVRTSGKLSTGELFF. CDR3 bases: TGCAGCGTTCGGACTAGCGGGAAGTTAAGCACCGGGGAGCTGTTTTTT.

This clone was counted only a few times. This chain links TRBV15 with TRBJ2-2; D not certain. Germline V gene data show CDR1 as LNHNV and CDR2 as YYDKDF (reference sequence). V dropped 1 base and J dropped 6 bases, with 9 bases sitting between them. The CDR3 is 14 amino acids. CDR3 sequence reads: CATSRVMFAGELFF. DNA of the CDR3: TGTGCCACCAGCAGAGTAATGTTTGCCGGGGAGCTGTTTTTT.

The gene calls are TRBV28 and TRBJ2-1, with 8 bases fitting TRBD2. The CDR3 loop spans 15 amino acids. Germline V gene lookup returns CDR1 MDHEN and CDR2 SYDVKM. V shed 3 bases and J 0 bases; nucleotides not matched to a gene: 1. The CDR3 DNA follows: TGTGCCAGCAGTTTGAGCGGGAGCTCCTACAATGAGCAGTTCTTC. It translates to CASSLSGSSYNEQFF.